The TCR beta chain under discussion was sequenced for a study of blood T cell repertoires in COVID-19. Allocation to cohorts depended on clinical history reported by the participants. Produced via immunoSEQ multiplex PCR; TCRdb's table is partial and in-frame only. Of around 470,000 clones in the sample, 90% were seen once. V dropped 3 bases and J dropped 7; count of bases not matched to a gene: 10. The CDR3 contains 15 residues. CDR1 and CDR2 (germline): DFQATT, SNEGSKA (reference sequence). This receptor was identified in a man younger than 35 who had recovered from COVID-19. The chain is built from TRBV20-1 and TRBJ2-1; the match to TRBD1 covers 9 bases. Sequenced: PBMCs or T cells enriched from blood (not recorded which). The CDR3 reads CSASGTGGAGNEQFF. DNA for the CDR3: TGCAGTGCTAGTGGCACAGGGGGCGCGGGGAATGAGCAGTTCTTC.